This T cell receptor (beta chain) was documented in a study of blood T cell repertoires in COVID-19. Across the whole study: PBMCs, B-cell-depleted T cells, or T cells were the source of the cDNA or gDNA that made up the material.

Method: immunoSEQ multiplex PCR; TCRdb's copy keeps in-frame clones and lacks some. The sample lists just under 350,000 clones, under 95% occurring once. Trimming stripped 1 base from V and 1 base from J, with 11 bases between. Per germline, CDR1 SGHTA and CDR2 FQGNSA. CDR3 length: 16 amino acids. This rearrangement joins TRBV7-2 to TRBJ2-1; perhaps TRBD2 as D (6 bases). The receptor comes from a woman between 18 and 29 years old who had recovered from COVID-19. Sequences were obtained from peripheral blood. CDR3 region: CASSLGASVSYNEQFF. The DNA for the CDR3 is TGTGCCAGCAGCTTAGGGGCTAGCGTTTCCTACAATGAGCAGTTCTTC. The variable domain in full, completed from reference TRBV7-2 and TRBJ2-1, reads GAGVSQSPSNKVTEKGKDVELRCDPISGHTALYWYRQSLGQGLEFLIYFQGNSAPDKSGLPSDRFSAERTGGSVSTLTIQRTQQEDSAVYLCASSLGASVSYNEQFFGPGTRLTVL.